This entry describes one T cell receptor (beta chain). What it binds is not known. The entry originates in a study of T cell responses to AZD1222 COVID-19 vaccine. In the study overall: Researchers grouped second doses given at about 4 or about 12 weeks into one pool.

The CDR3 extends over 17 amino acids. Trimming took off 4 bases at V and 0 bases at J, with 16 bases between the two ends. Germline CDR1 is MNHEY and CDR2 is SMNVEV (reference sequence). Study conclusions and caveats: Donors, mostly white British, included more females; clonal diversity was possibly underestimated. Repertoires in all cases were sampled only once the peak T cell response had passed. Breadth and depth of Spike-specific TCRs rose after two AZD1222 doses.

The protocol was immunoSEQ multiplex PCR, while the TCRdb copy is restricted to in-frame clones and leaves out a portion. The sample includes about 120,000 clones, roughly nine tenths seen only once; the top ten take around 2.4%. Sequences were derived from peripheral blood, sampled on day 0 of AZD1222 vaccination. V is TRBV27 and J is TRBJ1-5; perhaps TRBD1 as D (5 bases). This receptor was taken from an adult in good health. The CDR3 sequence: CASSSIRTPYSNQPQHF. The CDR3 DNA reads TGTGCCAGCAGTTCCATCAGGACACCATATAGCAATCAGCCCCAGCATTTT.